Listed below are T cell receptor beta chains from one sample, sequenced in a study of OX40 agonist ivuxolimab in advanced cancers. This table comes from immunoSEQ multiplex PCR, and its TCRdb copy is limited to in-frame clones, with some not included. Among 48,000 or so clones, around 90% were seen once, and the ten largest hold 6% to 8%. Specimen: CD4+ or CD8+ T cells sorted from blood, collected in a trial of the OX40 agonist ivuxolimab. Every receptor here comes from an adult with an advanced solid tumor such as melanoma, head and neck, liver or kidney cancer. Both conserved end residues are part of each CDR3. A D gene is named only where the DNA matches it firmly. The size entry is marked missing in some rows and otherwise reads once, few, many or a size class.

TRBJ1-2	NA	TRBV27	NA	CASSPRGFNYGYTF	TGTGCCAGCAGCCCCCGAGGGTTTAACTATGGCTACACCTTC
TRBJ1-5	once	TRBV6-5	NA	CASSYGSLGPQHF	TGTGCCAGCAGTTACGGCTCCTTAGGGCCCCAGCATTTT
TRBJ2-5	NA	TRBV4-2	TRBD2	CASSQPTSEETQYF	TGTGCCAGCAGCCAACCGACTAGCGAGGAAACCCAGTACTTC
TRBJ1-2	NA	TRBV7-8	NA	CASSLEVRVEGYTF	TGTGCCAGCAGCTTAGAAGTAAGGGTTGAAGGCTACACCTTC
TRBJ2-7	NA	TRBV6-6	NA	CASSYVGTSSSYEQYF	TGTGCCAGCAGTTACGTAGGGACTTCAAGCTCCTACGAGCAGTACTTC
TRBJ2-3	NA	TRBV29-1	NA	CSVEDAAEQVGTDTQYF	TGCAGCGTTGAAGATGCTGCCGAACAAGTGGGCACAGATACGCAGTATTTT
TRBJ1-6	few	TRBV4-1	NA	CASSQGEVSSPLHF	TGCGCCAGCAGCCAAGGGGAGGTTAGCTCACCCCTCCACTTT
TRBJ1-4	NA	TRBV5-5	TRBD1	CASSLTGTGEKLFF	TGTGCCAGCAGCCTAACCGGGACAGGGGAAAAACTGTTTTTT
TRBJ1-2	NA	TRBV27	TRBD1	CASKPGQGAYGYTF	TGTGCCAGCAAGCCGGGACAGGGTGCCTATGGCTACACCTTC
TRBJ1-1	NA	TRBV5-1	NA	CASSLWGAIRDTEAFF	TGCGCCAGCAGCTTATGGGGGGCGATAAGGGACACTGAAGCTTTCTTT
TRBJ2-7	NA	TRBV6-1	TRBD2	CASSGGLAGDEQYF	TGTGCCAGCAGTGGGGGACTAGCGGGGGACGAGCAGTACTTC
TRBJ2-1	NA	TRBV11-1	TRBD2	CASSRGGAYNEQFF	TGTGCCAGCAGCCGCGGGGGGGCCTACAATGAGCAGTTCTTC
TRBJ1-4	NA	TRBV2	TRBD1	CASSDAGGYEKLFF	TGTGCCAGCAGTGATGCAGGGGGCTATGAAAAACTGTTTTTT
TRBJ1-1	NA	TRBV27	TRBD1	CASRFTGTGANTEAFF	TGTGCCAGCAGGTTTACCGGGACAGGAGCCAACACTGAAGCTTTCTTT
TRBJ2-2	NA	TRBV5-1	NA	CASSRLGGYTGELFF	TGCGCCAGCAGTCGTTTGGGCGGGTACACCGGGGAGCTGTTTTTT
TRBJ2-1	NA	TRBV10-1	NA	CASSEYQQEVFF	TGCGCCAGCAGTGAGTATCAACAGGAGGTGTTCTTC
TRBJ2-7	NA	TRBV29-1	TRBD2	CSVKGGSSYEQYF	TGCAGCGTTAAGGGCGGGAGCTCCTACGAGCAGTACTTC
TRBJ1-5	NA	TRBV4-1	TRBD1	CASSQWTGNNQPQHF	TGCGCCAGCAGCCAATGGACAGGGAACAATCAGCCCCAGCATTTT
TRBJ2-1	NA	TRBV27	NA	CASTEGGPGNEQFF	TGTGCCAGCACCGAGGGGGGGCCCGGAAATGAGCAGTTCTTC
TRBJ1-5	NA	TRBV10-2	NA	CASSVNRNQPQHF	TGCGCCAGCAGTGTAAACCGCAATCAGCCCCAGCATTTT
TRBJ2-5	NA	TRBV4-1	NA	CASSQDRVGGETQYF	TGCGCCAGCAGCCAAGATCGGGTAGGGGGGGAGACCCAGTACTTC
TRBJ2-3	NA	TRBV11-3	NA	CASSLDGGDTQYF	TGTGCCAGCAGCTTAGACGGTGGAGATACGCAGTATTTT
TRBJ1-2	NA	TRBV27	NA	CASSLSFDRGGLSGYTF	TGTGCCAGCAGTTTATCCTTCGACAGAGGGGGACTAAGTGGCTACACCTTC
TRBJ2-1	NA	TRBV5-1	NA	CASSSSSTNEQFF	TGCGCCAGCAGCTCATCTAGCACGAATGAGCAGTTCTTC
TRBJ1-2	NA	TRBV10-3	TRBD1	CAIPSDRAGYGYTF	TGTGCCATCCCCTCAGACAGGGCTGGCTATGGCTACACCTTC
TRBJ2-3	NA	TRBV11-3	NA	CASSYSSGETDTQYF	TGTGCCAGCAGCTACTCCAGCGGTGAGACAGATACGCAGTATTTT
TRBJ1-1	NA	TRBV29-1	TRBD1	CSSWTGDYTEAFF	TGCAGCTCCTGGACAGGGGATTACACTGAAGCTTTCTTT
TRBJ1-3	NA	TRBV11-2	TRBD1	CASSSGTGGNTIYF	TGTGCCAGCAGCTCTGGGACAGGGGGGAACACCATATATTTT
TRBJ1-1	NA	TRBV7-2	NA	CASSLPGAGTEAFF	TGTGCCAGCAGCTTACCAGGGGCAGGGACTGAAGCTTTCTTT
TRBJ1-1	NA	TRBV29-1	TRBD1	CSVVLRQGEAFF	TGCAGCGTTGTACTAAGACAGGGTGAAGCTTTCTTT
TRBJ2-5	NA	TRBV27	TRBD1	CASSYTGGGETQYF	TGTGCCAGCAGTTACACAGGGGGCGGTGAGACCCAGTACTTC
TRBJ1-5	once	TRBV15	NA	CATSRDSGGNQPQHF	TGTGCCACCAGCAGAGATTCAGGCGGCAATCAGCCCCAGCATTTT
TRBJ2-2	NA	TRBV9	TRBD1	CASSVGQGNEYTGELFF	TGTGCCAGCAGCGTAGGACAGGGGAACGAGTATACCGGGGAGCTGTTTTTT
TRBJ2-3	NA	TRBV11-2	NA	CASSLLGQGGYF	TGTGCCAGCAGCTTATTAGGCCAGGGGGGGTATTTT
TRBJ1-1	NA	TRBV30	NA	CAWSDSDTEAFF	TGTGCCTGGAGTGATAGTGACACTGAAGCTTTCTTT
TRBJ2-3	once	TRBV7-9	TRBD1	CASSLSGGSTDTQYF	TGTGCCAGCAGCTTATCAGGGGGCTCCACAGATACGCAGTATTTT
TRBJ1-2	few	TRBV7-2	TRBD1	CASSLVGDRADGYTF	TGTGCCAGCAGCTTAGTAGGGGACAGGGCGGATGGCTACACCTTC
TRBJ2-3	NA	TRBV6-5	NA	CASSDSQGGTDTQYF	TGTGCCAGCAGTGACTCGCAGGGAGGCACAGATACGCAGTATTTT
TRBJ1-6	NA	TRBV27	TRBD1	CASSPGTGDNSPLHF	TGTGCCAGCAGTCCTGGGACAGGGGATAATTCACCCCTCCACTTT
TRBJ2-7	NA	TRBV7-6	TRBD1	CASSLSTDRAYEQYF	TGTGCCAGCAGCTTATCTACGGACAGGGCCTACGAGCAGTACTTC
TRBJ1-4	few	TRBV4-1	TRBD1	CASSPRAGGWYEKLFF	TGCGCCAGCAGCCCCAGGGCAGGGGGATGGTATGAAAAACTGTTTTTT
TRBJ2-3	NA	TRBV2	TRBD2	CASVASGGRSDTQYF	TGTGCCAGCGTGGCTAGCGGGGGGCGGTCGGATACGCAGTATTTT
TRBJ2-7	NA	TRBV19	NA	CASSMGLFREQYF	TGTGCCAGTAGTATGGGGTTATTCCGCGAGCAGTACTTC
TRBJ2-7	NA	TRBV30	NA	CAWSVGGREQYF	TGTGCCTGGAGTGTAGGAGGGAGAGAGCAGTACTTC
TRBJ2-1	once	TRBV4-1	TRBD2	CASSQDWASGGRAIFYEQFF	TGCGCCAGCAGCCAAGATTGGGCTAGCGGGGGGCGGGCCATCTTTTATGAGCAGTTCTTC
TRBJ2-3	NA	TRBV27	NA	CASSPGTPSTDTQYF	TGTGCCAGCAGTCCCGGGACGCCTAGCACAGATACGCAGTATTTT
TRBJ2-3	NA	TRBV5-1	TRBD2	CASGTSGVSTDTQYF	TGCGCCAGCGGGACTAGCGGGGTGTCGACAGATACGCAGTATTTT
TRBJ1-5	NA	TRBV27	NA	CASSLGYSNQPQHF	TGTGCCAGCAGTTTGGGCTATAGCAATCAGCCCCAGCATTTT
TRBJ2-3	NA	TRBV19	NA	CASPPPHGADTQYF	TGTGCCAGTCCCCCCCCGCACGGGGCAGATACGCAGTATTTT
TRBJ1-3	NA	TRBV19	TRBD1	CASSASGGTGNTIYF	TGTGCCAGTAGTGCCTCAGGGGGCACTGGAAACACCATATATTTT